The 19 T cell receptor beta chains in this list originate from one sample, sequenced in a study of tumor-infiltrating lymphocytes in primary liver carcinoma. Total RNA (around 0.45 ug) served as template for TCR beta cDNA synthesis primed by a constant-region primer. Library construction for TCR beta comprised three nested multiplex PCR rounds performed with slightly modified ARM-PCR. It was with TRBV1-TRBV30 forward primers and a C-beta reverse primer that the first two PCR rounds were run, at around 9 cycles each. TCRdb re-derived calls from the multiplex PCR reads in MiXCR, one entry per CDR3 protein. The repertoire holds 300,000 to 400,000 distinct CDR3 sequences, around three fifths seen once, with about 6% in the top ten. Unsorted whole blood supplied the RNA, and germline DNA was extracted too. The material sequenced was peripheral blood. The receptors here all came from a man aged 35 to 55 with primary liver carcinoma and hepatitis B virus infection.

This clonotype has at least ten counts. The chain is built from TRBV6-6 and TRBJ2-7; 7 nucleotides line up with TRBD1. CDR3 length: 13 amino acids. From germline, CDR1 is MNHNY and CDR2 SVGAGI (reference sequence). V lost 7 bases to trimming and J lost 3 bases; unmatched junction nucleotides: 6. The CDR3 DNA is TGTGCCAGCACCCCGGGACAGCTCTACGAGCAGTACTTC. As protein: CASTPGQLYEQYF.

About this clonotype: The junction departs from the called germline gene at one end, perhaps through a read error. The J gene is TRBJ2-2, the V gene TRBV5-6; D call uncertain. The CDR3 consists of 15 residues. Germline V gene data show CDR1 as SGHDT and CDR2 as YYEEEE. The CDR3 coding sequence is TGTACCAGCAGCTTGGCCGGCGGTCGCACCAGGGAGCTGTTTTTT. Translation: CTSSLAGGRTRELFF.

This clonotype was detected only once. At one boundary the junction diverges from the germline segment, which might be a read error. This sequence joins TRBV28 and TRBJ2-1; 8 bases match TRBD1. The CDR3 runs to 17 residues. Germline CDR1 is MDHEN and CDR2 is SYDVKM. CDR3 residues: CASSSNRDRITYSEQFF. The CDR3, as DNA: TGTGCCAGCAGTTCTAACCGGGACAGGATAACCTACAGTGAGCAGTTCTTC.

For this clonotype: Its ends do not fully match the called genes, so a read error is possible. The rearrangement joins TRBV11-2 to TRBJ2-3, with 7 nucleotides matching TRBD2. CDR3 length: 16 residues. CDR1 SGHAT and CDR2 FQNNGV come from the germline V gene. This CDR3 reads CTSGPYGGSHTDTQYF. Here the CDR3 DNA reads TGTACCAGCGGCCCCTACGGCGGGAGTCACACAGATACGCAGTATTTT.

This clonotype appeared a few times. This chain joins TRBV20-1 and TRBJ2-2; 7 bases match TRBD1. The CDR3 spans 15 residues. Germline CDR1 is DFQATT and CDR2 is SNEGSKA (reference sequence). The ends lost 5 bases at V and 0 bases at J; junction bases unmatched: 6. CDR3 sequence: CSASPQGANTGELFF. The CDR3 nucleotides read TGCAGTGCTTCCCCGCAGGGGGCGAACACCGGGGAGCTGTTTTTT.

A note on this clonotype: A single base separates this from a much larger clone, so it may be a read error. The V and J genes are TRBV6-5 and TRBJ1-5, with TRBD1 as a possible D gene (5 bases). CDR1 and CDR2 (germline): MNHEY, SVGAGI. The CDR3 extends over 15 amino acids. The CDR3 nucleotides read TGTGCCAGCAGTTACTCGTGGGGGGGAGATCAGCCCCAGCTTTTT. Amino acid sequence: CASSYSWGGDQPQLF.

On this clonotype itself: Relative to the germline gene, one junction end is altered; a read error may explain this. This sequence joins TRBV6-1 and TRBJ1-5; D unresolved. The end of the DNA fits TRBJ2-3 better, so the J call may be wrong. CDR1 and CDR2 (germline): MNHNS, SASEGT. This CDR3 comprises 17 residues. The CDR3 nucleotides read TGTGCCAACAGTGAAACCCGACAAGGAACAGTCAATCAGCCCCAGTATTTT. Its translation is CANSETRQGTVNQPQYF.

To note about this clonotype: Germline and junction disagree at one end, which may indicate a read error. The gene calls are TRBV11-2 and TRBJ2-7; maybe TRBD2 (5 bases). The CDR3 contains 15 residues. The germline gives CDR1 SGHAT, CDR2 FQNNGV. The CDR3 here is CASSSNGEYSYERYF. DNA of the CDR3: TGTGCCAGCAGCTCCAATGGGGAGTACTCCTACGAGCGGTACTTC.

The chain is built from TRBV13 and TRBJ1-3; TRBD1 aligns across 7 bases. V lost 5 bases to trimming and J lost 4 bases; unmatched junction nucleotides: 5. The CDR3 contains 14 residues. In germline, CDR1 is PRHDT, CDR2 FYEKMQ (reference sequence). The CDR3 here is CASSVRTGGNTIYF. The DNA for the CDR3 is TGTGCCAGCAGCGTCCGGACAGGAGGAAACACCATATATTTT.

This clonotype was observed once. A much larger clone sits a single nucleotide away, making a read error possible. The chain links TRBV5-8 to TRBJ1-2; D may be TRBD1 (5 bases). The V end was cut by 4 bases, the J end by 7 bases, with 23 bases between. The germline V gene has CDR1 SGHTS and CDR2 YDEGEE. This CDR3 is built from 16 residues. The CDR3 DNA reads TGTGCCAGCAGCATGTGGGAGGGGCAGGGAAGAGTTGGCTACACCTTC. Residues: CASSMWEGQGRVGYTF.

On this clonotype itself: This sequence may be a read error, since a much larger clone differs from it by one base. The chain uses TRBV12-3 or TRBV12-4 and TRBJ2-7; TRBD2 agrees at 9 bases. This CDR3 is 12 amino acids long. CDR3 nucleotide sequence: TGTACCAGCAGTTTGGGCGGGAGGGCTAAATACTTC. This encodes CTSSLGGRAKYF.

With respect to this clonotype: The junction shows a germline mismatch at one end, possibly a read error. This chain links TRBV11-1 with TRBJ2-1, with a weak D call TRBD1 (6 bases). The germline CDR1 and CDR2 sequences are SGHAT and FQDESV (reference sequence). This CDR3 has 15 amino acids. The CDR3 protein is CASSLGDMERDEQFF. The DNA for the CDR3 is TGTGCCAGTAGCTTGGGGGACATGGAGAGGGATGAGCAGTTCTTC.

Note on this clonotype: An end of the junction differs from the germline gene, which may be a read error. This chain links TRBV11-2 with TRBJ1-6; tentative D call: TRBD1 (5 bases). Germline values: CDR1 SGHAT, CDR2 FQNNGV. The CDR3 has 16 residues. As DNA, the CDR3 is TGTGCCAGCAGCTTAGGGGACGACGGTTATAATTCACCCATCCACTTT. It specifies CASSLGDDGYNSPIHF.

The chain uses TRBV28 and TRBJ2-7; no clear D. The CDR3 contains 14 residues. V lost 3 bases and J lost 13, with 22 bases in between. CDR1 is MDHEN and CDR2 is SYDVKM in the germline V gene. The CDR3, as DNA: TGTGCCAGCAGTTTGGGTTTGGTTGAGAGTCTTCCCTACTTC. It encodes CASSLGLVESLPYF.

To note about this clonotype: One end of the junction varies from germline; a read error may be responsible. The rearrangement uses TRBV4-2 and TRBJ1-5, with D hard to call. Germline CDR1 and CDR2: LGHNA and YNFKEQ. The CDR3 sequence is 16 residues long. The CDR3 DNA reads TGTGCCAACAGCCAAGATGCGGGGTATAGCAATCACCCCCAGCATTTT. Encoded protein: CANSQDAGYSNHPQHF.

CDR3 residues: CASSPGRGRGRYEQYF. The CDR3 DNA reads as TGCGCCAGCAGCCCTGGTAGGGGCAGGGGGCGATACGAGCAGTACTTC. The rearrangement joins TRBV4-1 to TRBJ2-7; 8 nucleotides agree with TRBD1. From germline, CDR1 is MGHRA and CDR2 YSYEKL. The CDR3 is 16 residues long. The V and J ends lost 4 bases and 4 bases, in that order; junction bases with no gene match: 12.

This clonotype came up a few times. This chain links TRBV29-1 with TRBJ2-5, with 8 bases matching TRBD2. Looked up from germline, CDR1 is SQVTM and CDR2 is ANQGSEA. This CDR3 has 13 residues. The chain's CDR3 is CSVQAGVQETQYF. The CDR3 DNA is TGCAGTGTCCAAGCGGGAGTCCAAGAGACCCAGTACTTC.

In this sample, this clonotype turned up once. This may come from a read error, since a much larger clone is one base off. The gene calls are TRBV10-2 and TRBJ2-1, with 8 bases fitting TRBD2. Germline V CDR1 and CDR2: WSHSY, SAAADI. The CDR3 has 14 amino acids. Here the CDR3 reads CASSPGLVGNERFF. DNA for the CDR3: TGCGCCAGCAGTCCGGGACTAGTAGGGAATGAGCGGTTCTTC.

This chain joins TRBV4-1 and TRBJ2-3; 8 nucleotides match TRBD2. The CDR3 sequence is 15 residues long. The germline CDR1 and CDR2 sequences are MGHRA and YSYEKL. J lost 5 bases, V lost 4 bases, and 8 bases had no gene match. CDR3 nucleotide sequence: TGCGCCAGCAGCCCCTCAGCGGGAGAAGAAGATACGCAGTATTTT. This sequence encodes CASSPSAGEEDTQYF.